This record concerns one TCR beta chain sequence. What it binds is unknown. Reverse transcribed after extraction, RNA yielded cDNA as the sequencing template. Assay used: immunoSEQ multiplex PCR; TCRdb lists only in-frame clones, some missing. In the table there are roughly 280,000 clones, 60% of which are singletons. The CDR3 has 15 residues. Germline trimming cut 4 bases from V and 8 bases from J; bases unmatched to any gene: 13. Germline V gene sequence: CDR1 SGHAT, CDR2 FQNNGV. The data were taken from a study of CD8+ T cells in alopecia areata. Study observations and caveats: Sequence data from scalp samples additionally include resident alphabeta T cells of normal skin.

As to treatment: oral pan-JAK inhibitor, 5-10 mg twice daily. The gene calls are TRBV11-2 and TRBJ1-1, with 7 nucleotides matching TRBD1. This clonotype originated in a human donor with alopecia areata. This material consisted of CD4+ T cells sorted from blood, taken at week 52, from a patient treated with tofacitinib. The DNA for the CDR3 is TGTGCCAGCAGCTCCCCGCGACAGGGAAGGTCGGAAGCTTTCTTT. Amino acids: CASSSPRQGRSEAFF.